The sequence of this T cell receptor (beta chain) was determined in a study of T cell changes during pregnancy in multiple sclerosis. This CDR3 comprises 16 residues. Germline CDR1 is SGDLS and CDR2 is YYNGEE. The V and J ends lost 2 bases and 4 bases respectively, with 13 bases between them. Sequencing used immunoSEQ multiplex PCR; TCRdb keeps in-frame clones, though not all of them. Counted here are 30,000 to 40,000 clones, around 90% occurring once; the ten biggest clones make up roughly 3.1%. The TCR sequence derives from a female donor in good health, enrolled as a control in a pregnancy study. The sample in question was CD4+ T cells from peripheral blood mononuclear cells, obtained in the third trimester of pregnancy. The chain couples TRBV9 to TRBJ1-6; possibly TRBD1 for D (5 bases). The CDR3 reads CASSVGGGQYNSPLHF. The CDR3 bases are TGTGCCAGCAGCGTTGGGGGAGGGCAGTATAATTCACCCCTCCACTTT.